A selection of T cell receptor beta chains follows, all from one sample in a study of blood T cell repertoires in COVID-19. Sequencing used immunoSEQ multiplex PCR; TCRdb keeps in-frame clones, though not all of them. This repertoire shows about 250,000 clones, roughly 86% found once; its top ten account for roughly 5.2%. The sample comprised peripheral blood. The receptors shown here come from an elderly woman with COVID-19, enrolled during active disease. Each CDR3 is given with its conserved first and last residue. D genes are given only for firm matches. Not every row has a clone size; where given, it reads once, few, many or a size class.

DNA | CDR3 | D | V | size | J
TGCGCCAGCAGCTTGGACAGGACCGACTATGGCTACACCTTC | CASSLDRTDYGYTF | . | TRBV5-1 | . | TRBJ1-2
TGTGCCTGGACTCTGAGGGGACTAGCGGCTATAAACACCGGGGAGCTGTTTTTT | CAWTLRGLAAINTGELFF | TRBD2 | TRBV30 | few | TRBJ2-2
TGTGCCTGGAGTCGGAACAGGGAGCAGCCCCAGCATTTT | CAWSRNREQPQHF | . | TRBV30 | . | TRBJ1-5
TGTGCCAGCAGCCTAGCGGGGGGGCTAGGGGCCAACGTCCTGACTTTC | CASSLAGGLGANVLTF | TRBD2 | TRBV6-2/TRBV6-3 | . | TRBJ2-6
TGTGCCCGCAGCGGGGGGGGACAGGGATTTGATGAAAAACTGTTTTTT | CARSGGGQGFDEKLFF | TRBD1 | TRBV9 | . | TRBJ1-4
TGTGCCTGGAGCGGGATTGCCTATGGCTACACCTTC | CAWSGIAYGYTF | . | TRBV30 | . | TRBJ1-2
TGTGCCAGCAGCATCGGTGACAGTGACTATGGCTACACCTTC | CASSIGDSDYGYTF | . | TRBV11-1 | . | TRBJ1-2
TGTGCCATCAGTCCCGAGACAGGGGAACATGGCTACACCTTC | CAISPETGEHGYTF | TRBD1 | TRBV10-3 | . | TRBJ1-2
TGTGCCAGCAGGGACAGGGGGCGTCAGCCCCAGCATTTT | CASRDRGRQPQHF | TRBD1 | TRBV6-5 | . | TRBJ1-5
TGTGCCAGCAGTTACTCGACAGGGGCGTACGAGCAGTACTTC | CASSYSTGAYEQYF | TRBD1 | TRBV6-2/TRBV6-3 | . | TRBJ2-7
TGTGCCACCAGTGATCCGACAGGCACTGAAGCTTTCTTT | CATSDPTGTEAFF | . | TRBV24-1 | . | TRBJ1-1
TGTGCCAGCAGCCGACTCGGGGGGTACAACGAGCAGTACTTC | CASSRLGGYNEQYF | TRBD2 | TRBV7-9 | . | TRBJ2-7
TGTGCCAGCAACACCGGGACTGATAATTCACCCCTCCACTTT | CASNTGTDNSPLHF | . | TRBV28 | . | TRBJ1-6
TGTGCCAGCAGACAGAACACTGAAGCTTTCTTT | CASRQNTEAFF | . | TRBV6-5 | . | TRBJ1-1
TGTGCCAGCAGCTTAGCGCAGGGCACTGAAGCTTTCTTT | CASSLAQGTEAFF | . | TRBV7-9 | . | TRBJ1-1
TGTGCCAGCAGCTTGGTAGGAGCAAACAATGAGCAGTTCTTC | CASSLVGANNEQFF | . | TRBV11-3 | . | TRBJ2-1
TGTGCCAGCAGCTTAGTTATCGGTCAGGGGGCTTACACCATATATTTT | CASSLVIGQGAYTIYF | TRBD1 | TRBV7-2 | . | TRBJ1-3
TGTGCCAGCAGCCTTGGCGGGACAGCCTACGAGCAGTACTTC | CASSLGGTAYEQYF | . | TRBV7-9 | . | TRBJ2-7
TGTGCCACCAGGACTAGCGGGGGGGGTGAGACCCAGTACTTC | CATRTSGGGETQYF | TRBD2 | TRBV19 | . | TRBJ2-5
TGTGCCAGCAGCTCCAATTACGGGGGTAATAGCAATCAGCCCCAGCATTTT | CASSSNYGGNSNQPQHF | . | TRBV7-9 | . | TRBJ1-5
TGCGCCAGCAGCCGCAATGCTGGACAGAATCAGCCCCAGCATTTT | CASSRNAGQNQPQHF | . | TRBV4-1 | . | TRBJ1-5
TGCGCCAGCAGCTTGGGACAGGGGGCTTACAATGAGCAGTTCTTC | CASSLGQGAYNEQFF | TRBD1 | TRBV5-1 | . | TRBJ2-1
TGTGCCAGTAGTAGGCAGGGAAACACTGAAGCTTTCTTT | CASSRQGNTEAFF | . | TRBV19 | . | TRBJ1-1
TGTGCCAGCAGCTTTAACTTCCAAGATACGCAGTATTTT | CASSFNFQDTQYF | . | TRBV7-2 | . | TRBJ2-3
TGTGCCAGCAGCGAGACTAGCGGGGTATACAATGAGCAGTTCTTC | CASSETSGVYNEQFF | TRBD2 | TRBV7-2 | . | TRBJ2-1
TGTGCCAGCAGTGCGGACAGGGGGCGCCCGGATACGCAGTATTTT | CASSADRGRPDTQYF | TRBD1 | TRBV7-2 | . | TRBJ2-3
TGTGCCTGGGCTCTAGGCTCTGCGAACACTGAAGCTTTCTTT | CAWALGSANTEAFF | . | TRBV30 | . | TRBJ1-1
TGTGCCAGCAGTACCGGGGGGTATGGCTACACCTTC | CASSTGGYGYTF | . | TRBV27 | . | TRBJ1-2
TGTGCCAGCGTTTCCGTGGGAGCTGAATCGGCTTTCTTT | CASVSVGAESAFF | . | TRBV6-5 | . | TRBJ1-1
TGTGCCATCACCGACAGGCCTTCGGCTGAAGCTTTCTTT | CAITDRPSAEAFF | . | TRBV10-3 | . | TRBJ1-1
TGTGCCAGCAGCCGACAGGGATGGGCGAACACTGAAGCTTTCTTT | CASSRQGWANTEAFF | TRBD1 | TRBV5-4 | . | TRBJ1-1
TGCAGTGCCAGTCCAGGGCGAAGGGAGACCCAGTACTTC | CSASPGRRETQYF | . | TRBV20-1 | . | TRBJ2-5
TGTGCCAGCAGTTACGGGCGCTTGACCTATGGCTACACCTTC | CASSYGRLTYGYTF | . | TRBV6-2/TRBV6-3 | . | TRBJ1-2
TGTGCCACCAGCAGAGATCCGGGAGCTGGAAACACCATATATTTT | CATSRDPGAGNTIYF | . | TRBV15 | few | TRBJ1-3
TGTGCCACCAGTGACAGCGCCTACGAGCAGTACTTC | CATSDSAYEQYF | . | TRBV24-1 | . | TRBJ2-7
TGTGCCAGCACGGGTCGGAGCTATGAAAAACTGTTTTTT | CASTGRSYEKLFF | . | TRBV28 | . | TRBJ1-4
TGTGCCAGCAGTACCGGGACAGGGGGCGGCTACACCTTC | CASSTGTGGGYTF | TRBD1 | TRBV2 | . | TRBJ1-2
TGCGCCAGCAGCCAAGTCTTCGACAGGAACACTGAAGCTTTCTTT | CASSQVFDRNTEAFF | . | TRBV4-1 | . | TRBJ1-1
TGTGCCAGCTCACCCTTCGGACAGGCCTCCTACAATGAGCAGTTCTTC | CASSPFGQASYNEQFF | TRBD1 | TRBV18 | . | TRBJ2-1
TGTGCCAGCAGCTTAGAGAGGGGGACAGGCTATGGCTACACCTTC | CASSLERGTGYGYTF | TRBD1 | TRBV7-8 | . | TRBJ1-2
TGTGCCAGCAGTGAACGGGAACAGAGCTATGGCTACACCTTC | CASSEREQSYGYTF | . | TRBV2 | . | TRBJ1-2
TGCGCCAGCAGCTCCCAAGGGGGGGGCACCGGGGAGCTGTTTTTT | CASSSQGGGTGELFF | . | TRBV5-1 | . | TRBJ2-2
TGCAGTGCTAGTTCCGGGACAGGGGACGGCTATGGCTACACCTTC | CSASSGTGDGYGYTF | TRBD1 | TRBV20-1 | . | TRBJ1-2
TGTGCCACCGCCCCGTCTGGGGCGGTTCGTCACGAGCAGTACTTC | CATAPSGAVRHEQYF | . | TRBV27 | . | TRBJ2-7
TGCGCCAGCAGCCAACAGTCCGGGACAGGGAGATTTAATGAAAAACTGTTTTTT | CASSQQSGTGRFNEKLFF | TRBD1 | TRBV4-3 | . | TRBJ1-4
TGTGCCAGTACCGCACCAAACAGCCGGTCGTCTGGGGCCAACGTCCTGACTTTC | CASTAPNSRSSGANVLTF | . | TRBV19 | . | TRBJ2-6
TGTGCCAGCAGCTCAACAGGGGGAGATACGCAGTATTTT | CASSSTGGDTQYF | TRBD1 | TRBV7-9 | . | TRBJ2-3
TGTGCCAGCAGTGACTATTTCTGGGGGGGTAGGGCTTCAGCTAACTATGGCTACACCTTC | CASSDYFWGGRASANYGYTF | . | TRBV6-1 | few | TRBJ1-2
TGTGCCAGTCTTGCTAGCGGGGTTAGGAATGAGCAGTTCTTC | CASLASGVRNEQFF | TRBD2 | TRBV19 | . | TRBJ2-1
TGTGCCATCAGTGAGTCCGGGCAGGGAAGGACCGGGGAGCTGTTTTTT | CAISESGQGRTGELFF | . | TRBV10-3 | . | TRBJ2-2
TGTGCCAGCAGTCCAGGGGACGAAAACACCATATATTTT | CASSPGDENTIYF | . | TRBV6-5 | . | TRBJ1-3
TGCGCCAGCAGCTTCCCCAGGGCCGGGGGCACCGGGGAGCTGTTTTTT | CASSFPRAGGTGELFF | . | TRBV5-1 | . | TRBJ2-2
TGTGCCAGCAGTAGAGGACAAGACATCCTCTTC | CASSRGQDILF | . | TRBV6-6 | . | TRBJ1-2
TGTGCCAGCAGTGAAACAGGGGTTGCCTACGAGCAGTACTTC | CASSETGVAYEQYF | TRBD1 | TRBV28 | . | TRBJ2-7